These T cell receptor beta chains were read from a single sample in a study of vaccination and CD4 T cells after COVID-19. These receptors are not linked to any known antigen. Using its own MiXCR run on the PCR reads, TCRdb lists one record per CDR3 protein. The sample gives 9,000 to 13,000 distinct CDR3 sequences, about 30% of which show up once; 13% is in the top ten. Sequencing used CD4+ T cells from blood, cultured in vitro. These receptors originate from a human donor in good health. The CDR3 runs from the conserved cysteine through the conserved F or W. D genes are given only for firm matches. Not all rows give a size; the values are once, few, many and, for expanded clones, a class.

>few|TRBJ2-1|TRBV7-9|.
CASSALDEQFF
TGTGCCAGCAGCGCACTCGATGAGCAGTTCTTC
>.|TRBJ2-4|TRBV28|.
CASSPPRQRDIQYF
TGTGCCAGCAGTCCACCTCGACAGAGGGACATTCAGTACTTC
>few|TRBJ2-7|TRBV6-5|.
CASRSSTAYEQYF
TGTGCCAGCAGATCCTCGACAGCCTACGAGCAGTACTTC
>.|TRBJ2-3|TRBV21-1|.
CASIKGSNTQYF
TGTGCCAGCATCAAGGGGTCCAATACGCAGTATTTT
>few|TRBJ1-1|TRBV30|.
CAWSRGGTEAFF
TGTGCCTGGAGTAGGGGGGGCACTGAAGCTTTCTTT
>.|TRBJ1-1|TRBV18|.
CASSPHSTWTEGTEAFF
TGTGCCAGCTCACCACACTCGACATGGACAGAAGGCACTGAAGCTTTCTTT
>.|TRBJ2-1|TRBV20-1|.
CSARAPPGVADFSYNEQFF
TGCAGTGCTAGAGCCCCACCGGGGGTAGCGGATTTCTCCTACAATGAGCAGTTCTTC
>.|TRBJ1-5|TRBV27|TRBD1
CASSFRGDRAEPQHF
TGTGCCAGCAGCTTCAGAGGGGACAGGGCTGAGCCCCAGCATTTT
>.|TRBJ2-3|TRBV5-4|.
CASSLETGADTQYF
TGTGCCAGCAGCTTGGAGACTGGGGCAGATACGCAGTATTTT
>few|TRBJ1-2|TRBV4-3|.
CASSQGIWAGDGYTF
TGCGCCAGCAGCCAAGGAATTTGGGCCGGCGATGGCTACACCTTC
>few|TRBJ1-2|TRBV7-9|TRBD1
CATGTGQGKLTYGYTF
TGTGCCACCGGAACTGGACAGGGGAAACTAACATATGGCTACACCTTC
>.|TRBJ2-2|TRBV5-1|TRBD1
CASSQGTGSNTGELFF
TGCGCCAGCAGCCAAGGGACAGGGTCGAACACCGGGGAGCTGTTTTTT
>.|TRBJ2-2|TRBV7-6|.
CASSLAGNTGELFF
TGTGCCAGCAGCTTAGCCGGGAACACCGGGGAGCTGTTTTTT
>.|TRBJ2-5|TRBV19|TRBD2
CASSSLAGGETQYF
TGTGCCAGTAGTTCCCTAGCGGGAGGGGAGACCCAGTACTTC
>few|TRBJ2-4|TRBV28|TRBD1
CASRGQGKNIQYF
TGTGCCAGCAGGGGACAGGGGAAAAACATTCAGTACTTC
>.|TRBJ2-3|TRBV30|.
CAWSRRQDTQYF
TGTGCCTGGAGTCGCCGTCAAGATACGCAGTATTTT
>.|TRBJ1-5|TRBV19|.
CASSTPPWGTMHQPQHF
TGTGCCAGTAGTACCCCTCCCTGGGGTACGATGCATCAGCCCCAGCATTTT
>.|TRBJ2-1|TRBV20-1|TRBD2
CSARFSGKSREQFF
TGCAGTGCTAGATTTAGCGGGAAGTCGAGGGAGCAGTTCTTC
>few|TRBJ1-6|TRBV11-2|.
CASSSLRQYLDSPLHF
TGTGCCAGCAGCTCACTGCGACAGTATTTGGATTCACCCCTCCACTTT
>.|TRBJ2-3|TRBV19|.
CASSIEWLGGTDTQYF
TGTGCCAGTAGTATAGAGTGGCTAGGGGGCACAGATACGCAGTATTTT
>.|TRBJ2-1|TRBV4-3|.
CASSQDFGAYNEQFF
TGCGCCAGCAGCCAAGACTTCGGGGCCTACAATGAGCAGTTCTTC
>.|TRBJ2-1|TRBV7-6|.
CASSPGGHGSYNEQFF
TGTGCCAGCAGCCCCGGGGGGCATGGCTCCTACAATGAGCAGTTCTTC
>medium-sized|TRBJ1-2|TRBV7-2|.
CASSHTGPPNYGYTF
TGTGCCAGCAGCCATACAGGGCCTCCTAACTATGGCTACACCTTC
>.|TRBJ1-1|TRBV19|.
CASSIALGTIQMNTEAFF
TGTGCCAGTAGTATAGCCCTCGGGACCATTCAAATGAACACTGAAGCTTTCTTT
>.|TRBJ2-6|TRBV6-4|.
CASSASSGANVLTF
TGTGCCAGCAGTGCCAGCTCTGGGGCCAACGTCCTGACTTTC
>.|TRBJ2-3|TRBV21-1|.
CASSMGTGTDTQYF
TGTGCCAGCAGCATGGGGACAGGGACAGATACGCAGTATTTT
>.|TRBJ2-7|TRBV27|.
CASSYNRGEQYF
TGTGCCAGCAGTTATAATAGAGGCGAGCAGTACTTC
>once|TRBJ2-3|TRBV11-1|TRBD2
CASSIRAGTDTQYF
TGTGCCAGCAGCATTCGAGCGGGAACAGATACGCAGTATTTT
>.|TRBJ2-5|TRBV7-3|TRBD2
CASSPGNSGIVVEETQYF
TGTGCCAGCAGCCCCGGCAATAGCGGGATAGTGGTGGAAGAGACCCAGTACTTC
>.|TRBJ2-1|TRBV7-3|.
CASSVFSGPNEQFF
TGTGCCAGCAGCGTCTTTAGCGGACCCAATGAGCAGTTCTTC
>few|TRBJ2-3|TRBV2|.
CASSESVSTDTQYF
TGTGCCAGCAGTGAATCAGTTAGCACAGATACGCAGTATTTT
>medium-sized|TRBJ1-2|TRBV7-9|.
CASSLSGDKDYGYTF
TGTGCCAGCAGCTTATCAGGGGATAAGGACTATGGCTACACCTTC
>.|TRBJ2-1|TRBV7-8|.
CASSLPGSNEQFF
TGTGCCAGCAGCTTACCCGGGAGCAATGAGCAGTTCTTC
>.|TRBJ2-7|TRBV27|.
CASSLTRVRSSYEQYF
TGTGCCAGCAGTTTAACTCGAGTTAGGAGCTCCTACGAGCAGTACTTC
>few|TRBJ2-7|TRBV27|TRBD2
CASGRWGGYEQYF
TGTGCCAGCGGGAGATGGGGGGGCTACGAGCAGTACTTC
>few|TRBJ2-5|TRBV19|TRBD2
CASRLAGETQYF
TGTGCCAGTAGACTAGCGGGAGAGACCCAGTACTTC
>.|TRBJ2-1|TRBV5-4|.
CASSPRAVNEQFF
TGTGCCAGCAGCCCCCGGGCAGTCAATGAGCAGTTCTTC
>few|TRBJ2-3|TRBV20-1|.
CSARAPVDTQYF
TGCAGTGCTAGAGCCCCGGTTGATACGCAGTATTTT
>.|TRBJ2-2|TRBV7-6|.
CASSFGPGELFF
TGTGCCAGCAGCTTTGGACCCGGGGAGCTGTTTTTT
>.|TRBJ2-7|TRBV6-1|.
CASSSRGGKTYEQYF
TGTGCCAGCAGCTCCCGTGGCGGGAAAACCTACGAGCAGTACTTC
>few|TRBJ2-1|TRBV5-1|TRBD2
CASSSLAGVTSEQFF
TGCGCCAGCAGCTCGCTAGCGGGAGTAACAAGTGAGCAGTTCTTC
>.|TRBJ1-2|TRBV5-8|.
CASSWTVYGYTF
TGTGCCAGCAGCTGGACGGTGTATGGCTACACCTTC
>few|TRBJ2-1|TRBV4-1|TRBD2
CASSELAGVSYNEQFF
TGCGCCAGCAGCGAGCTAGCGGGAGTTTCCTACAATGAGCAGTTCTTC
>few|TRBJ1-2|TRBV19|TRBD1
CASSMGVWTGAPRGYTF
TGTGCCAGTAGTATGGGGGTATGGACAGGGGCCCCGCGTGGCTACACCTTC
>.|TRBJ2-1|TRBV20-1|TRBD2
CSARVLAGVLNEQFF
TGCAGTGCTAGAGTGTTGGCGGGGGTCCTTAATGAGCAGTTCTTC
>few|TRBJ1-3|TRBV7-6|TRBD1
CASSLATGPGNTIYF
TGTGCCAGCAGCTTAGCGACAGGGCCTGGAAACACCATATATTTT